This T cell receptor (beta chain) was captured in a study of T cell repertoires in cytomegalovirus infection. Study overall: Public TCR beta signatures were indicative of both CMV infection and a matching HLA type.

This clonotype was found many times. Antigen: not known. Study conclusions and caveats: The study found HLA-C-restricted CMV-specific TCR beta clonotypes dominating the ex vivo response. Cumulative frequency (of public TCR beta family members) identified carriers of CMV plus the relevant HLA.

From the reads, TCRdb called clonotypes with MiXCR, one entry per CDR3 protein. The top ten hold more than 12% of the sample, which has more than 200,000 distinct CDR3 sequences, around 9% seen once. The specimen sequenced was PBMCs. This TCR came from a human donor in good health (CMV status not recorded). Some clones in this sample may be carry-over from other donors' samples.

CDR3 sequence: CASTPPPSYGYTF. CDR3 DNA sequence: TGTGCCAGCACCCCACCCCCGTCATATGGCTACACCTTC. This sequence joins TRBV7-2 and TRBJ1-2, with D unresolved. The CDR3 extends over 13 amino acids. Trimming took off 7 bases at V and 5 bases at J, with 14 bases between the two ends. Looked up from germline, CDR1 is SGHTA and CDR2 is FQGNSA.